The clone carrying this TCR beta chain was counted a single time. The data were obtained in a study of blood T cell repertoires in COVID-19. Study in general: COVID-19 samples, acute and convalescent, were from the United States, Italy and Spain. T cells, B-cell-depleted T cells, or PBMCs provided the cDNA or gDNA that served as material.

Germline loops: CDR1 LGHNA, CDR2 YSLEER. V lost 7 bases, J lost 6 bases, and 7 bases lay in between. The CDR3 is 12 amino acids. Here immunoSEQ multiplex PCR was the method, and the copy in TCRdb shows in-frame clones only, minus some. Of 380,000 or so clones listed, around nine tenths are singletons. The TCR comes from a woman in her sixties or seventies with COVID-19, enrolled during active disease. Sequencing was performed on peripheral blood. J is TRBJ1-6 and V is TRBV4-3; D possibly corresponds to TRBD1 (6 bases). Here the CDR3 reads CASNRANSPLHF. The CDR3 DNA is TGCGCCAGCAACAGGGCTAATTCACCCCTCCACTTT.